The clone carrying this T cell receptor beta chain was seen just once. The data were obtained in a study of blood T cell repertoires in COVID-19. Study summary: The United States, Italy and Spain provided the acute and convalescent COVID-19 samples. Sources were T cells, B-cell-depleted T cells, or PBMCs; the material itself was cDNA or gDNA.

In the source study's methods: Estimation of nucleated cell counts relied on the amplification of reference gene primers. Clones were read by immunoSEQ multiplex PCR, and TCRdb kept only the in-frame ones, dropping some. V, J and clone size are taken as reported in that table, and D and trimming were inferred from the DNA itself. The table has about 140,000 clones, 81% seen once; the top ten hold over 7.5%. Sequenced material: peripheral blood. This receptor was obtained from a woman in her sixties or seventies with active or convalescent COVID-19.

The CDR3 reads CASSSRDRGLDTEAFF. In DNA form, the CDR3 reads TGTGCCAGCAGTTCCCGGGACAGGGGGCTGGACACTGAAGCTTTCTTT. This chain joins TRBV27 and TRBJ1-1, with 12 bases identical to TRBD1. From germline, CDR1 is MNHEY and CDR2 SMNVEV (reference sequence). J was trimmed by 3 bases and V by 4 bases; bases with no gene match: 6. The CDR3 totals 16 residues.